Listed here are 25 T cell receptor beta chains from one sample, sequenced in a study of CD8 T cells in ankylosing spondylitis (dated by TCRdb to 2016 to 2017). The library was obtained by 5' RACE. These reads were obtained on an Illumina HiSeq 2500. The public reads were reanalyzed by TCRdb: fastp trimming at Q25, MiXCR alignment, in-frame beta chains only. A single entry per CDR3 protein holds the most common genes and DNA from its merged rows. The sample table shows 450,000 to 550,000 distinct CDR3 sequences, and approximately 5% are seen once. Around 3.5% of the sample is in the top ten clones. Here is what the overall study found, with its caveats: A TCR beta motif made up of fewer than 10 highly homologous amino acid variants appeared to be characteristic of blood from ankylosing spondylitis patients.

Their antigen targets remain unknown. The specimen sequenced was blood, either unsorted or a sorted T cell fraction (not recorded which). The receptor set was obtained from a male donor with ankylosing spondylitis.

The sample holds many counts of this clonotype. This chain joins TRBV7-2 and TRBJ1-5; D is unclear. CDR1 and CDR2 from the germline V gene are SGHTA and FQGNSA. The V and J ends lost 0 bases and 0 bases respectively, with 6 bases between them. The CDR3 has 15 residues. CDR3 in amino acids: CASSLASYSNQPQHF. In DNA form, the CDR3 reads TGTGCCAGCAGCTTAGCCAGTTATAGCAATCAGCCCCAGCATTTT.

Ten or more counts support this clonotype. This chain links TRBV24-1 with TRBJ2-1; D gene uncertain. The V and J ends lost 0 bases and 2 bases respectively, with 10 bases between them. From germline, CDR1 is KGHDR and CDR2 SFDVKD. The CDR3 totals 16 residues. The CDR3, as DNA: TGTGCCACCAGTGATTTGACGGCGGCGGCCTACAATGAGCAGTTCTTC. This sequence encodes CATSDLTAAAYNEQFF.

Only one count was recorded for this clonotype. A single base separates this from a much larger clone, so it may be a read error. The rearrangement links TRBV20-1 to TRBJ2-7; D may match TRBD1 or TRBD2 (5 bases each). The CDR3 is made up of 15 amino acids. Germline V gene lookup returns CDR1 DFQATT and CDR2 SNEGSKA (reference sequence). In nucleotides, the CDR3 is TGCAGTGCTAGGAGAAGGGGACGAGATCCCTACGAGCGGTACTTC. Residues: CSARRRGRDPYERYF.

Notes on this clonotype: This may be a read error, as it is one base from a much larger clone. In DNA form, the CDR3 reads TGTGCCAGCAGTTTCCGGGACAGCCAAGAGACCCAGTACTTC. Translation: CASSFRDSQETQYF. This rearrangement joins TRBV28 to TRBJ2-5; 7 bases fit TRBD1. Germline CDR1 is MDHEN and CDR2 is SYDVKM. V was clipped by 3 bases and J by 1 base; unmatched bases: 2. There are 14 residues in the CDR3.

The chain combines TRBV7-2 with TRBJ2-1; a possible D gene is TRBD2 (6 bases). Germline CDR1 and CDR2: SGHTA and FQGNSA. Trimming cost V 2 bases and J 7 bases, with 15 bases left between them. The CDR3 is made up of 15 amino acids. CDR3 DNA: TGTGCCAGCAGCTTAATACCCGGGGCGGGGAATGAGCAGTTCTTC. Its translation: CASSLIPGAGNEQFF.

This clonotype was seen at least ten times. CDR3 bases: TGTGCCATCAGTGAGTCGTCTAGAGCCTACGAGCAGTACTTC. It translates to CAISESSRAYEQYF. The V call is TRBV10-3, the J call TRBJ2-7; D gene unclear. Germline V lookup: CDR1 ENHRY, CDR2 SYGVKD. The CDR3 covers 14 residues. With 0 bases removed from V and 2 bases from J, the gap between germline ends came to 8 bases.

The sample holds many counts of this clonotype. The chain is built from TRBV29-1 and TRBJ2-5, with no clear D. The germline V and J ends were trimmed by 4 bases and 2 bases, with 8 bases remaining between them. CDR1 SQVTM and CDR2 ANQGSEA come from the germline V gene. The CDR3 covers 12 residues. The CDR3: CSVVPEQETQYF. CDR3 coding DNA: TGCAGCGTTGTGCCAGAACAAGAGACCCAGTACTTC.

Many counts were recorded for this clonotype. The chain has TRBV20-1 and TRBJ2-5; D might be TRBD2 (6 bases). This CDR3 comprises 15 residues. V was shortened by 7 bases and J by 4 bases, with 22 bases between the two germline ends. Germline V gene sequence: CDR1 DFQATT, CDR2 SNEGSKA (reference sequence). This CDR3 reads CSVRPWRGPIETQYF. The CDR3, as DNA: TGCAGTGTTAGGCCGTGGCGGGGCCCGATAGAGACCCAGTACTTC.

This clonotype appeared many times. The V call is TRBV10-3, the J call TRBJ2-3; D gene unclear. Germline lookup yields CDR1 ENHRY and CDR2 SYGVKD. Trimming removed 7 bases from V and 0 bases from J, with 2 bases in between. CDR3 size: 11 residues. The CDR3: CAITSTDTQYF. CDR3 nucleotide sequence: TGTGCCATCACAAGCACAGATACGCAGTATTTT.

This clonotype came up a few times. The chain links TRBV5-1 to TRBJ2-7; D is possibly TRBD1 (6 bases). CDR1 is SGHRS, CDR2 YFSETQ, per germline. V lost 0 bases, J lost 0 bases, and 10 bases lay in between. This CDR3 region has 15 residues. In DNA, the CDR3 is TGCGCCAGCAGCTTGGTAGGACAGAGCTCCTACGAGCAGTACTTC. Translating it yields CASSLVGQSSYEQYF. Filled out from reference TRBV5-1 and TRBJ2-7, the complete variable domain reads KAGVTQTPRYLIKTRGQQVTLSCSPISGHRSVSWYQQTPGQGLQFLFEYFSETQRNKGNFPGRFSGRQFSNSRSEMNVSTLELGDSALYLCASSLVGQSSYEQYFGPGTRLTVT.

This clonotype appeared many times. CDR3 DNA: TGTGCCAGCAGTCTCCGGGACACCGATCAGCCCCAGCATTTT. This sequence encodes CASSLRDTDQPQHF. The J gene is TRBJ1-5, the V gene TRBV12-3 or TRBV12-4; maybe TRBD1 (6 bases). CDR3 length equals 14 residues. Trimming cost V 5 bases and J 5 bases, with 13 bases left between them.

The V call is TRBV4-2, the J call TRBJ2-1; 8 bases are shared with TRBD2. Germline CDR1 is LGHNA and CDR2 is YNFKEQ. This CDR3 comprises 19 residues. The trim removed 0 bases at V and 7 bases at J, leaving 17 bases unmatched. CDR3 region: CASSQDLVFGGALVNEQFF. In DNA form, the CDR3 reads TGTGCCAGCAGCCAAGACCTGGTCTTCGGGGGGGCCTTGGTTAATGAGCAGTTCTTC.

This clonotype was found many times. The chain combines TRBV20-1 with TRBJ2-1, with D unclear. CDR3 size: 12 residues. The germline V and J ends were trimmed by 6 bases and 8 bases, with 14 bases remaining between them. Germline CDR1 and CDR2: DFQATT and SNEGSKA (reference sequence). The CDR3 bases are TGCAGTGCCCCCCCGAGGTTCGATGAGCAGTTCTTC. This gives the protein CSAPPRFDEQFF.

This clonotype came up many times. The V and J genes are TRBV15 and TRBJ2-3; D assignment may be TRBD1 or TRBD2 (6 bases each). Trimming removed 0 bases from V and 5 bases from J, with 15 bases in between. The CDR3 covers 16 residues. CDR1 is LNHNV and CDR2 is YYDKDF in the germline V gene (reference sequence). DNA of the CDR3: TGTGCCACCAGCAGAGAGGAGGGGGGCTGGGGAGATACGCAGTATTTT. It is translated as CATSREEGGWGDTQYF.

This clonotype was detected ten times or more. This chain joins TRBV20-1 and TRBJ1-4; D is uncertain. V was shortened by 1 base and J by 7 bases, with 7 bases between the two germline ends. This CDR3 region has 12 residues. The germline V gene has CDR1 DFQATT and CDR2 SNEGSKA (reference sequence). The CDR3 DNA reads TGCAGTGCTAGAGGGATCGGTGAAAAACTGTTTTTT. Its translation: CSARGIGEKLFF.

This clonotype was seen repeatedly, ten times or more. This chain connects TRBV7-2 to TRBJ2-2; TRBD2 might be the D (6 bases). V lost 7 bases and J lost 5, with 11 bases in between. The germline V gene encodes CDR1 SGHTA and CDR2 FQGNSA. CDR3 size: 13 residues. The CDR3, as DNA: TGTGCCAGCACATGGGGGAGGACCGGGGAGCTGTTTTTT. It is translated as CASTWGRTGELFF.

This clonotype has ten or more counts. The chain joins TRBV3-1 to TRBJ1-6; TRBD1 agrees at 7 bases. The V segment lost 1 base and the J segment 3 bases; nucleotides outside the gene matches: 9. Germline V gene data show CDR1 as LGHDT and CDR2 as YNNKEL (reference sequence). The CDR3 runs to 18 residues. This CDR3 reads CASSQAPHRQGYNSPLHF. In DNA, the CDR3 is TGTGCCAGCAGCCAAGCCCCTCACCGACAGGGCTATAATTCACCCCTCCACTTT.

This clonotype was detected ten times or more. The chain combines TRBV6-1 with TRBJ1-4; D remains unclear. Germline V gene sequence: CDR1 MNHNS, CDR2 SASEGT. The CDR3 consists of 13 residues. V lost 6 bases and J 0 bases, leaving 5 bases between the germline ends. Here the CDR3 reads CASRHATNEKLFF. DNA of the CDR3: TGTGCCAGCAGACATGCAACTAATGAAAAACTGTTTTTT.

The chain has TRBV5-1 and TRBJ2-7; 8 bases line up with TRBD1. The V gene end was trimmed by 3 bases and the J gene end by 4 bases; junction bases not matched to a gene: 12. The CDR3 contains 16 residues. CDR1 SGHRS and CDR2 YFSETQ come from the germline V gene. The CDR3 DNA reads as TGCGCCAGCAGCTCAGGACAGGGATCAAGCCGGTACGAGCAGTACTTC. This translates into CASSSGQGSSRYEQYF.

This clonotype showed up many times. The chain links TRBV7-2 to TRBJ2-2, with 12 bases that match TRBD2. Unmatched junction bases numbered 12, after V lost 11 bases and J lost 5 bases. Per germline, CDR1 SGHTA and CDR2 FQGNSA. This CDR3 is built from 16 residues. The CDR3: CASRLAGELRTGELFF. For the CDR3, the DNA is TGTGCCTCACGACTAGCGGGAGAATTACGGACCGGGGAGCTGTTTTTT.

The chain combines TRBV19 with TRBJ2-7; TRBD1 is a possible D gene (6 bases). Germline V gene sequence: CDR1 LNHDA, CDR2 SQIVND (reference sequence). The CDR3 sequence is 14 residues long. Trimming took off 1 base at V and 3 bases at J, with 10 bases between the two ends. Here the CDR3 reads CASSIGGQFYEQYF. CDR3 nucleotides: TGTGCCAGTAGTATAGGCGGACAGTTCTACGAGCAGTACTTC.

The rearrangement uses TRBV4-1 and TRBJ2-7, with D perhaps matching TRBD1 or TRBD2 (7 bases each). The germline V gene has CDR1 MGHRA and CDR2 YSYEKL. The CDR3 totals 15 residues. Trimming took off 2 bases at V and 5 bases at J, with 16 bases between the two ends. CDR3 coding DNA: TGCGCCAGCAGCCAATCCGACAGGGAGGGCGACGAGCAGTACTTC. Its protein is CASSQSDREGDEQYF.

This clonotype was observed a handful of times. This chain links TRBV6-1 with TRBJ1-6, with a possible D match to TRBD1 (6 bases). Germline CDR1 is MNHNS and CDR2 is SASEGT. The CDR3 covers 16 residues. V was trimmed by 6 bases and J by 8 bases, leaving 20 bases between them. The CDR3 coding sequence is TGTGCCAGCAGGACCTGGACAGCGTATAGTGATTCACCCCTCCACTTT. The encoded protein is CASRTWTAYSDSPLHF.

This clonotype was seen many times. The chain uses TRBV6-6 and TRBJ2-1; the D is unclear. This CDR3 is 13 amino acids long. The germline gives CDR1 MNHNY, CDR2 SVGAGI (reference sequence). Trimming stripped 6 bases from V and 5 bases from J, with 11 bases between. CDR3 loop: CASSPLQHNEQFF. CDR3 in DNA: TGTGCCAGCAGCCCCCTTCAGCACAATGAGCAGTTCTTC.

In the case of this clonotype: A read error may be the cause here, since a much bigger clone is one base away. The V call is TRBV20-1, the J call TRBJ2-7; 10 bases are a match to TRBD1. The germline V gene encodes CDR1 DFQATT and CDR2 SNEGSKA (reference sequence). This CDR3 region has 16 residues. The CDR3 region is CCARDYRDRGRDEQYF. CDR3 bases: TGCTGTGCTAGAGATTACCGGGACAGGGGAAGAGACGAGCAGTACTTC.